The text below deals with one TCR beta chain. This sample stems from a study of T cells in Graves' hyperthyroidism and ophthalmopathy. Looked up from germline, CDR1 is SQVTM and CDR2 is ANQGSEA. The CDR3 is 12 residues long. The ends were cut back, 0 bases at V and 6 bases at J, with 6 bases in the middle. Hyperthyroidism patients were newly diagnosed, had disease duration under 2 months, and were aged 18 to 65 years. It was uncontrolled infection, other autoimmune disease, pregnancy or lactation that excluded patients. The source of the PBMCs was 10 ml of fresh peripheral blood. Amplified TCR beta CDR3 regions came from RNA transcripts. HTBI primers were the set used in a first-round RT-PCR of the TCR CDR3. TCRdb called the multiplex PCR reads again in MiXCR, with one record for every CDR3 protein. This table holds around 350,000 distinct CDR3 sequences, roughly 25% found once.

Sequencing was performed on blood. J is TRBJ1-3 and V is TRBV29-1; D ambiguous. This receptor was obtained from a man over 45 with Graves' hyperthyroidism. The CDR3 region has the DNA TGCAGCGTTGAAGAGGGATCAAACACCATATATTTT. Its translation: CSVEEGSNTIYF.